This T cell receptor (beta chain) appears in the sequencing data of a study of T cells of healthy individuals. TCRdb redid the calling of the 5' RACE reads with MiXCR, one entry per CDR3 protein. Of about 96,000 distinct CDR3 sequences listed, approximately 16% are singletons. This clonotype was counted ten times or more. This CDR3 is built from 15 residues. From germline, CDR1 is SGHVS and CDR2 FQNEAQ. V lost 0 bases and J lost 4; bases outside the gene matches: 6. This chain links TRBV7-8 with TRBJ2-7; 7 positions match TRBD1. This clonotype was sampled from a human donor in good health. The DNA of the CDR3 is TGTGCCAGCAGCTTAGCCCGACAGGGTGGGTACGAGCAGTACTTC. Amino acids: CASSLARQGGYEQYF.